This T cell receptor (beta chain) emerged from a study of blood T cell repertoires in COVID-19. CDR1 and CDR2 (germline): SSHAT, FNYEAQ (reference sequence). The CDR3 has 17 residues. Concerning this clone: An end of the junction differs from the germline gene, which may be a read error.

Recruitment covered about two dozen US areas and drew participants whose ages spanned about 18 to 100 years. Using immunoSEQ multiplex PCR, the repertoire was profiled, and TCRdb retains in-frame clones only, with some absent. The repertoire holds a few hundred thousand clones, more than 70% seen once, with 0.9% to 1.5% in the top ten. Sequenced: PBMCs or T cells enriched from blood (not recorded which). The chain couples TRBV7-7 to TRBJ2-7; TRBD2 aligns across 8 bases. The TCR originated in a woman aged 18-29 years who had recovered from COVID-19. As DNA, the CDR3 is TGTGCTAGCAGGCCCCGGGGGGGGGTCCAAAGCTCCTACGAGCAGTACTTC. Its translation: CASRPRGGVQSSYEQYF.